This TCR beta chain comes out of a study of CD8 T cells in ankylosing spondylitis. Broader study findings: There was reportedly significant enrichment of clones that were disease-linked in matched ankylosing spondylitis synovial fluid. A TCR beta motif of about 8 highly homologous variants appeared characteristic of ankylosing spondylitis blood. Existing reports had already noted some motif variants in reactive arthritis synovial fluid and blood.

The V gene end was trimmed by 5 bases and the J gene end by 0 bases; junction bases not matched to a gene: 9. The CDR3 spans 17 residues. The germline CDR1 and CDR2 sequences are MGHRA and YSYEKL. In this sample, this clonotype turned up a few times. Its antigen is unidentified. Molecular-barcoded quantitative 5'-RACE produced these TCR beta libraries. MiXCR, run by TCRdb on the 5' RACE reads, gives a single entry per CDR3 protein. The table includes about 200,000 distinct CDR3 sequences, about 13% detected once. The sequencing sample was made of blood, either unsorted or a sorted T cell fraction (not recorded which). The chain links TRBV4-1 to TRBJ2-2; 7 bases are shared with TRBD2. The TCR sequence derives from a male donor with ankylosing spondylitis or in good health (not recorded which). The CDR3 DNA reads TGCGCCAGCAGCACTTTGGGGAGCGGGACGAACACCGGGGAGCTGTTTTTT. Its protein is CASSTLGSGTNTGELFF.